This TCR beta chain is from a study of cytomegalovirus exposure and HLA in healthy donors. Study results and limitations: Reportedly, fewer N-insertions than the approximately 690-donor mean appeared in an Asian-associated ancestry cluster in a later analysis.

The V end lost 1 base, the J end lost 2 bases, and 14 bases lay between the germline ends. The CDR3 is 16 residues long. The germline gives CDR1 SGHVS, CDR2 FQNEAQ. The PCR had 60 Vbeta and 13 Jbeta primers. Libraries were prepared by immunoSEQ multiplex PCR; TCRdb keeps only in-frame clonotypes and omits some of them. The profile shows fewer than 150,000 clones, about 80% of them singletons. As regards this clone: Its cognate antigen is unknown.

The TCR sequence derives from a male donor in good health and CMV-seronegative. The chain is built from TRBV7-8 and TRBJ1-1, with a tentative D call TRBD1 (5 bases). Sequenced: PBMCs. The CDR3 DNA is TGTGCCAGCAGCTTAGAGCAGGGACTGATTAACACTGAAGCTTTCTTT. Translating it yields CASSLEQGLINTEAFF.